This paragraph covers one TCR beta chain sequence. This sample is drawn from a study of blood T cell repertoires in COVID-19. Study background: Samples taken during acute and convalescent COVID-19 were collected in the United States, Italy and Spain. PBMCs, B-cell-depleted T cells, or T cells were the source of the cDNA or gDNA that made up the material.

Trimming took off 2 bases at V and 7 bases at J, with 14 bases between the two ends. Germline CDR1 is MGHRA and CDR2 is YSYEKL. The CDR3 loop spans 14 amino acids. Measured with immunoSEQ multiplex PCR; TCRdb has only the in-frame clones, and not every one. This table has roughly 240,000 clones, over 80% appearing once. The sample was peripheral blood. The gene calls are TRBV4-1 and TRBJ1-2; a weak D match, TRBD1 (6 bases). The clonotype originates from a man aged 55-75 years who had recovered from COVID-19. CDR3 DNA sequence: TGCGCCAGCAGCCAATTTGGACAGTACATTGGCTACACCTTC. This translates into CASSQFGQYIGYTF.